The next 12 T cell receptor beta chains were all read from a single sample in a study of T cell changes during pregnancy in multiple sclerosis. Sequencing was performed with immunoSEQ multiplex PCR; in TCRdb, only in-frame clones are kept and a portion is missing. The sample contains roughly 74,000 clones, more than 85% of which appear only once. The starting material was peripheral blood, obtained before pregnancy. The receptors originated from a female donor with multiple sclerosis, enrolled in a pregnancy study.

CDR3 sequence reads: CASSLTGALNTEAFF. Written as DNA, the CDR3 is TGTGCCAGTAGTTTAACAGGGGCCCTGAACACTGAAGCTTTCTTT. The chain recombines TRBV19 with TRBJ1-1, with 7 bases lining up with TRBD1. Germline CDR1 is LNHDA and CDR2 is SQIVND (reference sequence). The V and J ends lost 5 bases and 0 bases, in that order; junction bases with no gene match: 6. The CDR3 consists of 15 residues.

The CDR3 DNA follows: TGCGCCAGCAGAAAGACAGGGGATAACATCTACGAGCAGTACTTC. It is translated as CASRKTGDNIYEQYF. V gene TRBV5-1 combines with J gene TRBJ2-7; 8 bases are a match to TRBD1. Germline-derived CDR1 and CDR2 are SGHRS and YFSETQ. J lost 3 bases, V lost 5 bases, and 10 bases had no gene match. This CDR3 contains 15 residues. Full variable domain (missing parts from reference TRBV5-1 and TRBJ2-7): KAGVTQTPRYLIKTRGQQVTLSCSPISGHRSVSWYQQTPGQGLQFLFEYFSETQRNKGNFPGRFSGRQFSNSRSEMNVSTLELGDSALYLCASRKTGDNIYEQYFGPGTRLTVT.

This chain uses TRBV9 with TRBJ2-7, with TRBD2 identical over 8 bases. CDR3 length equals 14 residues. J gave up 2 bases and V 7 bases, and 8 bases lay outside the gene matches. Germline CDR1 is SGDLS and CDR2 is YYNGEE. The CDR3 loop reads CASSEAGAAYEQYF. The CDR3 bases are TGTGCCAGCTCAGAAGCGGGGGCCGCCTACGAGCAGTACTTC.

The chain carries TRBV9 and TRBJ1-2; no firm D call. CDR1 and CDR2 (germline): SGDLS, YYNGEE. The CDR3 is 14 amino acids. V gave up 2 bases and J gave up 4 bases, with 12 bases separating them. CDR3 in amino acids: CASSVAGKFYGYTF. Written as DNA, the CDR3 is TGTGCCAGCAGCGTCGCCGGGAAATTCTATGGCTACACCTTC.

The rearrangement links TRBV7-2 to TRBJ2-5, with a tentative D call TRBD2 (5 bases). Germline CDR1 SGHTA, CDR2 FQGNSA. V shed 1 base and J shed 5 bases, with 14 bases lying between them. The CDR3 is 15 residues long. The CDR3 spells CASSLVGSPGETQYF. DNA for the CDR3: TGTGCCAGCAGCTTAGTGGGGAGTCCGGGGGAGACCCAGTACTTC.

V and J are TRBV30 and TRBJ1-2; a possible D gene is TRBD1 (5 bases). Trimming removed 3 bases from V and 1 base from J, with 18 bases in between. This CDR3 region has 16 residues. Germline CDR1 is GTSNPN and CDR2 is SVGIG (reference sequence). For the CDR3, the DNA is TGTGCCTGGAGGGTCCCGGGACTCCTTAATAACTATGGCTACACCTTC. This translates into CAWRVPGLLNNYGYTF.

The CDR3 DNA sequence: TGTGCCAGCAGCTTAGATCCGGGATTCAAAGAGACCCAGTACTTC. Protein product: CASSLDPGFKETQYF. The chain carries TRBV7-2 and TRBJ2-5; D might be TRBD2 (5 bases). This CDR3 is built from 15 residues. Germline-derived CDR1 and CDR2 are SGHTA and FQGNSA. The V end was cut by 1 base, the J end by 3 bases, with 12 bases between.

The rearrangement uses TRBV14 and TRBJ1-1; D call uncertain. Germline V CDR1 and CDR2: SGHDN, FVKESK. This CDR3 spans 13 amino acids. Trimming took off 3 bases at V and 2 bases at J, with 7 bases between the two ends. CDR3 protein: CASSHSRNTEAFF. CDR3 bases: TGTGCCAGCAGCCATTCGCGAAACACTGAAGCTTTCTTT.

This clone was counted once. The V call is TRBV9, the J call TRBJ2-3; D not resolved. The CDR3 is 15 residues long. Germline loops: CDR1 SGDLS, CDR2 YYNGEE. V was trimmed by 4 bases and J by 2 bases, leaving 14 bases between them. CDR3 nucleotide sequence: TGTGCCAGCAGCCTTAGTCCCTCCAACACAGATACGCAGTATTTT. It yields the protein CASSLSPSNTDTQYF.

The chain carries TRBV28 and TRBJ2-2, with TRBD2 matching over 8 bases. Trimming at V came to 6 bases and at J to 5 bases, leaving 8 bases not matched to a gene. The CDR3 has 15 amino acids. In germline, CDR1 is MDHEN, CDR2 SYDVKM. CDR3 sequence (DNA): TGTGCCAGCAGGAACGGGAGGGAAAGAACCGGGGAGCTGTTTTTT. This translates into CASRNGRERTGELFF.

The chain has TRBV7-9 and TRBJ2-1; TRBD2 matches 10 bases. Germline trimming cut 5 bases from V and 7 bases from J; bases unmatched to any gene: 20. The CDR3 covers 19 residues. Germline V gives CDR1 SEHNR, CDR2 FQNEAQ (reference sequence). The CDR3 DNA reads TGTGCCAGCAGCCCGGGGAATTTGAGGAGCGGGAGGGCCGGGAATGAGCAGTTCTTC. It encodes CASSPGNLRSGRAGNEQFF.

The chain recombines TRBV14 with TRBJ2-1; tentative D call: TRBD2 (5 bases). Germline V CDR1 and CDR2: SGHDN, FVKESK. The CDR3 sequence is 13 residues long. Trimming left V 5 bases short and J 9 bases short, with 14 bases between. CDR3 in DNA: TGTGCCAGCAGCTACAGTAGCGTCCGTGAGCAGTTCTTC. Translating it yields CASSYSSVREQFF.